This T cell receptor beta chain appears in the sequencing data of a study of T cells after yellow fever vaccination. Study conclusions and caveats: There was a possibility that FACS-sorted repertoires contained abundant clonotypes contaminating from the bulk population. In post-booster samples, most primary-vaccination clones reappeared (under 98% CD4, roughly 89% CD8). The secondary T-cell response peaked on day 5, not day 15, but was weaker.

Germline CDR1 LNHNV, CDR2 YYDKDF (reference sequence). The V end was cut by 3 bases, the J end by 10 bases, with 10 bases between. This CDR3 has 12 amino acids. At least ten counts were recorded for this clonotype. Synthesis of TCR cDNA relied on 5'RACE template switching, which attached a universal primer site and UMIs. TCRdb reprocessed the 5' RACE reads via MiXCR and lists one record per CDR3 protein. The sample holds 42,000 or so distinct CDR3 sequences, roughly 7% seen once. The rearrangement links TRBV15 to TRBJ2-1, with D unresolved. Material: CD8+ T cells not binding an NS4B(214-222) dextramer, sorted from PBMCs, obtained 45 days after the yellow fever booster vaccination. The sequence was obtained from a man between 25 and 39 years old who received the YFV17D yellow fever vaccine. The CDR3: CATSSSSGEQFF. CDR3 bases: TGTGCCACCAGCAGTTCCTCGGGCGAGCAGTTCTTC.